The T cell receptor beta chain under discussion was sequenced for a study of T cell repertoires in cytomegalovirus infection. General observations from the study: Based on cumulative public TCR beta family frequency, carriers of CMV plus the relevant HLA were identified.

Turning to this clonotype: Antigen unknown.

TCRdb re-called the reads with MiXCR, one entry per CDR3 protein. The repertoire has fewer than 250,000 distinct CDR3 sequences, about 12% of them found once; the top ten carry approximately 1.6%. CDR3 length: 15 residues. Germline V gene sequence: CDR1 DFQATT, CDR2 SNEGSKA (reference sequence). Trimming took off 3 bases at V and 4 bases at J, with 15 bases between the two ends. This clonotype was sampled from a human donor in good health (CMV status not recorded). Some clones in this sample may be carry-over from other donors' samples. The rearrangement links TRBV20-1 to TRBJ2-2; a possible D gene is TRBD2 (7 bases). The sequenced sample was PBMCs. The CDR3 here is CSARGGAEITGELFF. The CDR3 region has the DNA TGCAGTGCTAGGGGGGGGGCGGAAATCACCGGGGAGCTGTTTTTT.